Listed here is a single TCR beta chain. Its specificity is not known. Germline V gene sequence: CDR1 SGHRS, CDR2 YFSETQ. This CDR3 region has 16 residues. V lost 2 bases and J lost 3; bases outside the gene matches: 6. This entry belongs to a study of cytomegalovirus exposure and HLA in healthy donors. Study at large: The roughly 120 validation repertoires, a later analysis reported, used the same platform as the 550 to 700 repertoires from the first cohort. Findings and caveats of the study: According to the study, about 180 TCR beta chains were cytomegalovirus-associated.

Sequencing was performed with immunoSEQ multiplex PCR; in TCRdb, only in-frame clones are kept and a portion is missing. The sample contains approximately 220,000 clones, about 89% of which appear only once. The sequence was obtained from a woman between 18 and 30 years old in good health and CMV-seronegative. Sequenced input: PBMCs. V gene TRBV5-1 combines with J gene TRBJ2-1, with 9 positions matching TRBD1. In nucleotides, the CDR3 is TGCGCCAGCAGCTTAGGTGTGGGACAGGGCTACAATGAGCAGTTCTTC. Translated: CASSLGVGQGYNEQFF.